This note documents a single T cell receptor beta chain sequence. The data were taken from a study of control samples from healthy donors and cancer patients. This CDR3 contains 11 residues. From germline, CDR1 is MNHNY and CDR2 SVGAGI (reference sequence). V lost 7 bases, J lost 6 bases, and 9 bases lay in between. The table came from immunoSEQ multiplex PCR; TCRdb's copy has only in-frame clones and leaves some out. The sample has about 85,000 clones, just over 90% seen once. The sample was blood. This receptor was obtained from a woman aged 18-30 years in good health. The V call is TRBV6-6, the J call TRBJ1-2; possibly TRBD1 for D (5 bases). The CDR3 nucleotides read TGTGCCAGCAATGACAGTGATGGCTACACCTTC. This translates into CASNDSDGYTF.